The clone carrying this T cell receptor beta chain was found once. Its antigen is currently unknown. Assay execution took place at the deep level. Clones were sequenced by immunoSEQ multiplex PCR, and TCRdb holds only the in-frame ones, with some missing. The table has 1.4 million to 1.5 million clones, around 97% seen once; the top ten hold roughly 1.2%. The data derive from a study of shared clonotypes between healthy human individuals. Points from the study as a whole: Read depth was anticipated to influence clonotype sharing among donors.

The CDR3 is 15 residues long. V was clipped by 5 bases and J by 1 base, with 12 bases between them. The germline V gene has CDR1 MNHNY and CDR2 SVGAGI (reference sequence). The source is a man aged 30 to 45 in good health. This rearrangement joins TRBV6-6 to TRBJ1-5, with no clear D. The sequenced sample was naive CD4+ T cells sorted from blood. The subset here: CD45RA+ positively selected. DNA for the CDR3: TGTGCCAGCAGTCCCTTAAGGCTGAGCAATCAGCCCCAGCATTTT. Residues: CASSPLRLSNQPQHF.